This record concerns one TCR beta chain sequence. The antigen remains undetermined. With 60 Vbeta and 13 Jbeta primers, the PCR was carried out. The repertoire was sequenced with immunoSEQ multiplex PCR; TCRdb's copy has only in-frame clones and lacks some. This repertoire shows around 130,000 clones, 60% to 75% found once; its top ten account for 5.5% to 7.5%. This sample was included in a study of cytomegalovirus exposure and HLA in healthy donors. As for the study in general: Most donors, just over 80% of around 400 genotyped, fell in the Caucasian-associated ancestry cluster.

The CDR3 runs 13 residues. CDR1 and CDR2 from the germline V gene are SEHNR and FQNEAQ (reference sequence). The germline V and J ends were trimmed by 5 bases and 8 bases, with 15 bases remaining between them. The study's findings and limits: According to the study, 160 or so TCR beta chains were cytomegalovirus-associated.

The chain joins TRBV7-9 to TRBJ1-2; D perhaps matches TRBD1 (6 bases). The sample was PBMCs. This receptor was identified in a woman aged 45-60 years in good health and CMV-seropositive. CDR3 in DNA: TGTGCCAGCAGCAAGGGGGAGCGAGGAGGCTACACCTTC. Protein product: CASSKGERGGYTF. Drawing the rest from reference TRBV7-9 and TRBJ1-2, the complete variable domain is DTGVSQNPRHKITKRGQNVTFRCDPISEHNRLYWYRQTLGQGPEFLTYFQNEAQLEKSRLLSDRFSAERPKGSFSTLEIQRTEQGDSAMYLCASSKGERGGYTFGSGTRLTVV.